The 24 T cell receptor beta chains below all came from one sample that was sequenced in a study of cytomegalovirus exposure and HLA in healthy donors. Amplification used 60 Vbeta primers and 13 Jbeta primers. Clones were read by immunoSEQ multiplex PCR, and TCRdb kept only the in-frame ones, dropping some. The sample consists of over 150,000 clones, roughly 80% of them appearing once. The sequenced sample was PBMCs. The source is a boy aged 2 to 10 in good health and CMV-seronegative.

The V call is TRBV7-9, the J call TRBJ2-3; 9 bases are a match to TRBD1. The CDR3 has 16 residues. J lost 4 bases, V lost 1 base, and 6 bases had no gene match. The V gene's germline CDR1 is SEHNR and CDR2 FQNEAQ (reference sequence). CDR3 coding DNA: TGTGCCAGCAGCTTAGTTGGGGACAGGGTAGCAGATACGCAGTATTTT. It specifies CASSLVGDRVADTQYF.

The gene calls are TRBV27 and TRBJ1-5; TRBD1 aligns across 11 bases. The length of the CDR3 is 14 residues. After removal of 8 bases from V and 6 bases from J, the junction contained 6 bases not matched to a gene. In germline, CDR1 is MNHEY, CDR2 SMNVEV (reference sequence). The CDR3 region has the DNA TGTGCCAGCGGTGGACAGGGGGCCGTTCAGCCCCAGCATTTT. It codes for CASGGQGAVQPQHF.

The V and J genes are TRBV28 and TRBJ2-7, with 7 nucleotides matching TRBD1. With V trimmed by 1 base and J by 3 bases, 0 bases remained unmatched. The germline V gene encodes CDR1 MDHEN and CDR2 SYDVKM. The CDR3 is 13 amino acids. DNA of the CDR3: TGTGCCAGCAGTTTATCAGGGGGCTACGAGCAGTACTTC. Its protein is CASSLSGGYEQYF.

For this clone: At one boundary the junction diverges from the germline segment, which might be a read error. In nucleotides, the CDR3 is TGTGCCAGCAGGGAAGAGAGGGTCAATCAGCCCCAGCATTTT. This translates into CASREERVNQPQHF. The chain employs TRBV2 and TRBJ1-5, with D uncertain. This CDR3 spans 14 amino acids. Germline V gene sequence: CDR1 SNHLY, CDR2 FYNNEI.

V gene TRBV6-5 combines with J gene TRBJ1-1; D is possibly TRBD1 (5 bases). This CDR3 region has 14 residues. The V gene lost 7 bases and the J gene lost 0 bases, with 12 bases spanning the gap. Looked up from germline, CDR1 is MNHEY and CDR2 is SVGAGI. The CDR3 region is CASTNRFMNTEAFF. DNA of the CDR3: TGTGCCAGCACCAACAGGTTCATGAACACTGAAGCTTTCTTT.

The V gene is TRBV4-1, the J gene TRBJ2-5, with D perhaps TRBD2 (7 bases). Trimming cost V 2 bases and J 0 bases, with 16 bases left between them. The CDR3 covers 17 residues. CDR1 and CDR2 from the germline V gene are MGHRA and YSYEKL. The CDR3 region is CASSQQRGGRNQETQYF. The CDR3 nucleotides are TGCGCCAGCAGCCAACAAAGGGGGGGGCGAAACCAAGAGACCCAGTACTTC.

This chain joins TRBV7-8 and TRBJ2-3; D is undetermined. The CDR3 contains 15 residues. Germline CDR1 reads SGHVS; CDR2 reads FQNEAQ. Trimming stripped 0 bases from V and 6 bases from J, with 13 bases between. In DNA form, the CDR3 reads TGTGCCAGCAGCTTAGCGCACGGAGCTGAGGATACGCAGTATTTT. Encoded protein: CASSLAHGAEDTQYF.

V and J are TRBV4-1 and TRBJ2-7, with a weak D call TRBD2 (6 bases). The CDR3 loop spans 15 amino acids. The V and J ends lost 0 bases and 5 bases respectively, with 14 bases between them. Per the germline V gene, CDR1 is MGHRA and CDR2 is YSYEKL. The CDR3 region is CASSQDPRGRNEQYF. The CDR3 DNA reads as TGCGCCAGCAGCCAAGACCCCCGGGGGAGAAACGAGCAGTACTTC.

The rearrangement joins TRBV7-9 to TRBJ2-3; 8 bases align to TRBD2. The germline CDR1 and CDR2 sequences are SEHNR and FQNEAQ (reference sequence). Losses at the gene ends were 5 bases for V and 5 bases for J; bases not matched to a gene: 12. The CDR3 is 16 residues long. The CDR3 DNA is TGTGCCAGCAGCCCCTTTAGCGGGAAGGGAAGAGATACGCAGTATTTT. It translates to CASSPFSGKGRDTQYF.

This clone was observed a few times. CDR3 in amino acids: CASSDDSGDEQFF. DNA for the CDR3: TGTGCCAGCAGTGATGATAGCGGGGATGAGCAGTTCTTC. The chain joins TRBV25-1 to TRBJ2-1; 8 positions agree with TRBD2. From germline, CDR1 is MGHDK and CDR2 SYGVNS. J was trimmed by 8 bases and V by 3 bases; bases with no gene match: 3. This CDR3 has 13 residues.

CDR3 sequence (DNA): TGTGCCATCAGTGAGCCAGGACTAGCCGATGAGCAGTTCTTC. This codes for CAISEPGLADEQFF. This chain uses TRBV10-3 with TRBJ2-1; 8 positions match TRBD2. Germline CDR1 reads ENHRY; CDR2 reads SYGVKD. The CDR3 consists of 14 residues. J gave up 8 bases and V 2 bases, and 5 bases lay outside the gene matches.

The V gene is TRBV29-1, the J gene TRBJ1-2; weak D call: TRBD1 (6 bases). Germline CDR1 reads SQVTM; CDR2 reads ANQGSEA. With 6 bases removed from V and 8 bases from J, the gap between germline ends came to 16 bases. CDR3 length: 12 residues. The CDR3 DNA reads TGCAGCGTCGGCGACGGACAGTGGGGCTACACCTTC. Translated: CSVGDGQWGYTF.

The chain is built from TRBV9 and TRBJ1-2; TRBD1 agrees at 9 bases. The V and J ends lost 4 bases and 5 bases, in that order; junction bases with no gene match: 12. Germline V gives CDR1 SGDLS, CDR2 YYNGEE. The CDR3 totals 16 residues. CDR3 in DNA: TGTGCCAGCAGCCACCGAATGGGACAGGGTTTGTATGGCTACACCTTC. Protein product: CASSHRMGQGLYGYTF.

The rearrangement joins TRBV19 to TRBJ2-2, with 8 bases matching TRBD2. The germline gives CDR1 LNHDA, CDR2 SQIVND (reference sequence). V was clipped by 7 bases and J by 0 bases; unmatched bases: 4. The CDR3 is 15 residues long. CDR3 sequence reads: CASNKRESNTGELFF. The CDR3 region has the DNA TGTGCCAGTAATAAGCGGGAGTCGAACACCGGGGAGCTGTTTTTT.

This chain connects TRBV30 to TRBJ1-5; the match to TRBD1 covers 9 bases. This CDR3 has 14 residues. Trimming took 4 bases from V and 4 from J; bases not matched to a gene: 5. CDR1 GTSNPN and CDR2 SVGIG come from the germline V gene (reference sequence). CDR3 amino acids: CAWTPGQGNQPQHF. The CDR3 DNA reads as TGTGCCTGGACTCCCGGACAGGGGAATCAGCCCCAGCATTTT.

The table lists this clone with a few counts. CDR3 sequence (DNA): TGTGCCAGCAGTTCGGGACAGGGTACAGATACGCAGTATTTT. This encodes CASSSGQGTDTQYF. V gene TRBV6-5 combines with J gene TRBJ2-3, with 9 bases lining up with TRBD1. Germline values: CDR1 MNHEY, CDR2 SVGAGI. CDR3 length equals 14 residues. V gave up 4 bases and J gave up 3 bases; unmatched junction bases: 2.

This chain joins TRBV7-3 and TRBJ2-3; 10 nucleotides match TRBD2. The CDR3 sequence is 20 residues long. J gave up 2 bases and V 1 base, and 15 bases lay outside the gene matches. Germline values: CDR1 SGHTA, CDR2 FQGTGA. The CDR3 region has the DNA TGTGCCAGCAGCTTAATGGCTAGCGGGAGCATAAGGTTCTCCACAGATACGCAGTATTTT. Translated: CASSLMASGSIRFSTDTQYF.

The chain is built from TRBV5-1 and TRBJ1-2; D may be TRBD1 (5 bases). Between the trimmed V and J ends, which lost 0 bases and 0 bases, there was a span of 27 bases. Germline assignment: CDR1 SGHRS and CDR2 YFSETQ. The CDR3 totals 21 residues. The CDR3 sequence is CASSLGLGARTNTGANYGYTF. The DNA for the CDR3 is TGCGCCAGCAGCTTGGGGCTTGGGGCCCGGACGAACACAGGAGCTAACTATGGCTACACCTTC.

This sequence joins TRBV4-2 and TRBJ2-2, with 9 bases that match TRBD2. Per the germline V gene, CDR1 is LGHNA and CDR2 is YNFKEQ. Trimming took 0 bases from V and 5 from J; bases not matched to a gene: 13. The CDR3 loop spans 19 amino acids. CDR3 DNA sequence: TGTGCCAGCAGCCAAGAGGGGCCCCGGTCTAGCGGGGAGACCGGGGAGCTGTTTTTT. Translating gives CASSQEGPRSSGETGELFF.

There are a few counts of this clone. The rearrangement links TRBV14 to TRBJ2-6, with D maybe TRBD1 (7 bases). Germline lookup yields CDR1 SGHDN and CDR2 FVKESK. This CDR3 has 20 residues. Trimming pared 3 bases from V and 2 bases from J, leaving 23 bases between. CDR3 sequence (DNA): TGTGCCAGCAGCCATCCCACCCCGGGGCAGGGGGGCCCTGGGGCCAACGTCCTGACTTTC. It translates to CASSHPTPGQGGPGANVLTF.

This chain links TRBV6-6 with TRBJ1-1, with 9 bases lining up with TRBD1. The CDR3 is 16 amino acids. The ends lost 5 bases at V and 4 bases at J; junction bases unmatched: 11. CDR1 is MNHNY, CDR2 SVGAGI, per germline (reference sequence). The CDR3 protein is CASSGPGQGEGTEAFF. The CDR3 nucleotides read TGTGCCAGCAGTGGCCCGGGACAGGGAGAGGGCACTGAAGCTTTCTTT.

The V and J genes are TRBV5-1 and TRBJ2-3; D not resolved. The germline V gene has CDR1 SGHRS and CDR2 YFSETQ. The CDR3 loop spans 15 amino acids. V lost 0 bases and J lost 5, with 13 bases in between. CDR3 region: CASSLDGKRGDTQYF. DNA of the CDR3: TGCGCCAGCAGCTTGGATGGAAAACGAGGAGATACGCAGTATTTT.

The CDR3 loop reads CASSEGGNEQYF. In DNA form, the CDR3 reads TGTGCCAGCAGTGAAGGGGGTAACGAGCAGTACTTC. The V call is TRBV28, the J call TRBJ2-7, with a weak D call TRBD1 (6 bases). The CDR3 is 12 residues long. V was shortened by 5 bases and J by 5 bases, with 10 bases between the two germline ends. Germline CDR1 is MDHEN and CDR2 is SYDVKM.

This clone was picked up a small number of times. The CDR3 here is CASSGNRGPNEKLFF. The CDR3 nucleotides read TGCGCCAGCAGCGGAAACAGGGGGCCGAATGAAAAACTGTTTTTT. The J gene is TRBJ1-4, the V gene TRBV5-1; the match to TRBD1 covers 9 bases. The trim removed 4 bases at V and 5 bases at J, leaving 6 bases unmatched. This CDR3 contains 15 residues. The germline V gene encodes CDR1 SGHRS and CDR2 YFSETQ.